These 27 T cell receptor beta chains came from one sample sequenced in a study of molecular identifiers for immune sequencing clone quantification. TCRdb reprocessed the PCR reads with MiXCR, giving one entry per CDR3 protein. The data contain 85,000 to 90,000 distinct CDR3 sequences, over 15% of them singletons. Sequencing input: naive CD8+ T cells from blood, with Jurkat cell RNA spiked in. Documented subset: FACS-sorted CD8+CD4-CCR7+CD45RA+ naive T cells. These receptors were collected from a human donor in good health. Some libraries in this study had Jurkat cell RNA spiked in.

This clonotype was counted many times. V is TRBV24-1 and J is TRBJ2-7; D is unclear. This CDR3 comprises 12 residues. Germline-derived CDR1 and CDR2 are KGHDR and SFDVKD. The V end lost 0 bases, the J end lost 4 bases, and 3 bases lay between the germline ends. The DNA of the CDR3 is TGTGCCACCAGTGATTTGGGGTACGAGCAGTACTTC. Its translation is CATSDLGYEQYF.

In the case of this clonotype: A clone one base away is much larger, so this may be a read error. The chain combines TRBV9 with TRBJ2-3; 12 bases fit TRBD2. CDR1 is SGDLS, CDR2 YYNGEE, per germline. With 4 bases clipped from V and 5 bases from J, the junction kept 8 bases outside the gene matches. There are 16 residues in the CDR3. CDR3 nucleotide sequence: TGTGCCAGCAGCAGCCTAGCGGGGGGGCCTATAGATACGCAGTATTTT. Translated: CASSSLAGGPIDTQYF.

Ten or more counts support this clonotype. The CDR3 DNA sequence: TGTGCCAGCAGAAAACAACTGAACACTGAAGCTTTCTTT. It specifies CASRKQLNTEAFF. The rearrangement joins TRBV28 to TRBJ1-1; D is ambiguous. The length of the CDR3 is 13 residues. With 6 bases removed from V and 0 bases from J, the gap between germline ends came to 8 bases. Looked up from germline, CDR1 is MDHEN and CDR2 is SYDVKM. The variable domain in full, with the rest retrieved from reference TRBV28 and TRBJ1-1, is DVKVTQSSRYLVKRTGEKVFLECVQDMDHENMFWYRQDPGLGLRLIYFSYDVKMKEKGDIPEGYSVSREKKERFSLILESASTNQTSMYLCASRKQLNTEAFFGQGTRLTVV.

With regard to this clonotype: At one boundary the junction diverges from the germline segment, which might be a read error. This chain uses TRBV7-6 with TRBJ2-1, with 7 bases matching TRBD2. CDR1 and CDR2 (germline): SGHVS, FNYEAQ. This CDR3 is 12 amino acids long. The CDR3 protein is CASSSRGDEQSF. The CDR3 DNA follows: TGTGCCAGCAGCTCTCGGGGGGATGAGCAGTCCTTC.

At least ten counts were recorded for this clonotype. The rearrangement joins TRBV28 to TRBJ2-7; D gene ambiguous. CDR3 size: 18 residues. V lost 2 bases to trimming and J lost 4 bases, with 24 bases between them. Germline CDR1 MDHEN, CDR2 SYDVKM. CDR3 in DNA: TGTGCCAGCAGTTTAGGAACGCGACCCCGTGGCGCTGGATACGAGCAGTACTTC. Encoded protein: CASSLGTRPRGAGYEQYF.

In its sample, this clonotype was seen many times. The chain uses TRBV10-3 and TRBJ1-1; possible D gene TRBD1, 6 bases. V was clipped by 0 bases and J by 1 base, with 9 bases between them. Per germline, CDR1 ENHRY and CDR2 SYGVKD. The CDR3 covers 15 residues. DNA for the CDR3: TGTGCCATCAGTGAGTCGAGGGGGGAGAACACTGAAGCTTTCTTT. Translation: CAISESRGENTEAFF.

This clonotype was detected ten times or more. The chain recombines TRBV12-3 or TRBV12-4 with TRBJ2-5; 9 nucleotides match TRBD2. The CDR3 spans 16 residues. V shed 0 bases, J shed 2 bases, and the junction held 4 bases outside the gene matches. This CDR3 is CASSLAAGGQQETQYF. As DNA, the CDR3 is TGTGCCAGCAGTTTAGCAGCGGGGGGCCAGCAAGAGACCCAGTACTTC.

Ten or more counts support this clonotype. The chain carries TRBV19 and TRBJ2-1, with 7 bases fitting TRBD2. The CDR3 is 14 amino acids. V lost 5 bases, J lost 10 bases, and 11 bases stayed unmatched. The germline V gene has CDR1 LNHDA and CDR2 SQIVND (reference sequence). The CDR3, as DNA: TGTGCCAGTAGTCCATGGGCTAGCGGACCCGAGCAGTTCTTC. Its protein product is CASSPWASGPEQFF.

This sequence joins TRBV27 and TRBJ2-1; a possible D gene is TRBD2 (6 bases). This CDR3 has 14 amino acids. Germline values: CDR1 MNHEY, CDR2 SMNVEV (reference sequence). V was pared by 0 bases and J by 8 bases, with 11 bases between. The CDR3 loop reads CASSLSHGEDEQFF. CDR3 DNA: TGTGCCAGCAGTTTATCTCATGGGGAGGATGAGCAGTTCTTC.

Notes on this clonotype: Mismatch with germline at one junction end may stem from a read error. J is TRBJ2-3 and V is TRBV14, with D maybe TRBD2 (6 bases). Per germline, CDR1 SGHDN and CDR2 FVKESK. The CDR3 is made up of 16 amino acids. This chain's CDR3 is CAGSRLRERAADTQYF. DNA for the CDR3: TGTGCCGGCAGCCGTCTCCGGGAGCGGGCGGCAGATACGCAGTATTTT. The variable domain in full, with the rest retrieved from reference TRBV14 and TRBJ2-3, is EAGVTQFPSHSVIEKGQTVTLRCDPISGHDNLYWYRRVMGKEIKFLLHFVKESKQDESGMPNNRFLAERTGGTYSTLKVQPAELEDSGVYFCAGSRLRERAADTQYFGPGTRLTVL.

This clonotype was recorded at least ten times. J is TRBJ2-7 and V is TRBV5-1; D gene unclear. The CDR3 has 13 residues. Germline V gene sequence: CDR1 SGHRS, CDR2 YFSETQ. V lost 0 bases and J 1 base, leaving 5 bases between the germline ends. This chain's CDR3 is CASSLDVSYEQYF. In nucleotides, the CDR3 is TGCGCCAGCAGCTTGGACGTATCCTACGAGCAGTACTTC.

In this sample, this clonotype turned up a few times. This may come from a read error, since a much larger clone is one base off. The V call is TRBV6-2 or TRBV6-3, the J call TRBJ1-5, with 11 bases fitting TRBD1. The germline V gene has CDR1 MNHEY and CDR2 SVGEGT. The CDR3 extends over 16 amino acids. The CDR3, as DNA: TGTGCCACCGGGACAGGGGGTAATTATAGCAATCGGCCCCAGCATTTT. The encoded protein is CATGTGGNYSNRPQHF.

This clonotype has ten or more counts. V is TRBV30 and J is TRBJ2-5; D may match TRBD1 or TRBD2 (6 bases each). Trimming removed 1 base at V and 0 bases at J, with 15 bases between. This CDR3 is built from 16 residues. CDR1 is GTSNPN, CDR2 SVGIG, per germline (reference sequence). CDR3 DNA: TGTGCCTGGAGTGCAGGGGCCGGGGGCTACCAAGAGACCCAGTACTTC. As protein: CAWSAGAGGYQETQYF.

This clonotype was picked up many times. This rearrangement joins TRBV27 to TRBJ1-5; 7 bases match TRBD1. Germline V gene lookup returns CDR1 MNHEY and CDR2 SMNVEV (reference sequence). There are 14 residues in the CDR3. With V trimmed by 6 bases and J by 6 bases, 8 bases remained unmatched. The CDR3 bases are TGTGCCAGCAGGGATTTACAGGGGTTTCAGCCCCAGCATTTT. Translation: CASRDLQGFQPQHF.

This clonotype was detected a few times. The rearrangement uses TRBV5-4 and TRBJ1-2; D is ambiguous. V lost 2 bases to trimming and J lost 0 bases, with 11 bases between them. The CDR3 runs to 15 residues. Germline CDR1 SGHNT, CDR2 YYREEE (reference sequence). The CDR3 DNA sequence: TGTGCCAGCAGCTTAGCATCTGAAGCTAACTATGGCTACACCTTC. Amino acids: CASSLASEANYGYTF.

This clonotype has a count of ten or more. For the CDR3, the DNA is TGTGCCACCAGTGAAAAGAATGAGCAGTTCTTC. Residues: CATSEKNEQFF. The genes are TRBV24-1 and TRBJ2-1, with D uncertain. The CDR3 runs to 11 residues. Per the germline V gene, CDR1 is KGHDR and CDR2 is SFDVKD. V was shortened by 4 bases and J by 7 bases, with 4 bases between the two germline ends.

This clonotype was counted ten times or more. The rearrangement uses TRBV4-3 and TRBJ2-1, with 8 bases matching TRBD2. V trimming: 2 bases; J trimming: 8 bases; junction bases outside the gene matches: 11. CDR3 length equals 16 residues. CDR1 and CDR2 from the germline V gene are LGHNA and YSLEER. Here the CDR3 reads CASSQNSGATYYEQFF. Written as DNA, the CDR3 is TGCGCCAGCAGCCAAAATAGCGGGGCCACTTACTATGAGCAGTTCTTC.

The rearrangement joins TRBV5-6 to TRBJ2-3; D unclear. There are 16 residues in the CDR3. The ends were cut back, 4 bases at V and 6 bases at J, with 21 bases in the middle. CDR1 and CDR2 from the germline V gene are SGHDT and YYEEEE. CDR3 sequence reads: CASSLVTPYMMDTQYF. DNA of the CDR3: TGTGCCAGCAGCCTGGTCACGCCCTATATGATGGATACGCAGTATTTT.

This clonotype occurred many times. V and J are TRBV9 and TRBJ1-1, with no clear D. The V and J ends lost 0 bases and 7 bases respectively, with 10 bases between them. Germline V gene data show CDR1 as SGDLS and CDR2 as YYNGEE. This CDR3 comprises 13 residues. CDR3 sequence: CASSVGSSYEAFF. As DNA, the CDR3 is TGTGCCAGCAGCGTAGGCAGCTCATATGAAGCTTTCTTT.

The chain links TRBV7-8 to TRBJ2-5; D is ambiguous. Germline lookup yields CDR1 SGHVS and CDR2 FQNEAQ. Trimming stripped 3 bases from V and 5 bases from J, with 10 bases between. This CDR3 spans 13 amino acids. The CDR3 DNA reads TGTGCCAGCAGCTTTCGACTTTTGGAGACCCAGTACTTC. Translating gives CASSFRLLETQYF.

This clonotype was seen ten or more times. The germline gene is not matched at one end of the junction; a read error may be the cause. The CDR3 sequence is CSGGQGTEAFF. CDR3 sequence (DNA): TGCAGCGGGGGGCAGGGCACTGAAGCTTTCTTT. The J gene is TRBJ1-1, the V gene TRBV7-9; maybe TRBD1 (6 bases). The CDR3 spans 11 residues. Germline V lookup: CDR1 SEHNR, CDR2 FQNEAQ (reference sequence).

This clonotype was seen at least ten times. This chain joins TRBV4-3 and TRBJ1-4; D possibly corresponds to TRBD1 (5 bases). The CDR3 is made up of 16 amino acids. Deletions cut 0 bases from V and 2 bases from J, with 10 bases between. Germline V gene sequence: CDR1 LGHNA, CDR2 YSLEER. The CDR3: CASSQDAAGTNEKLFF. Written as DNA, the CDR3 is TGCGCCAGCAGCCAAGACGCGGCAGGGACTAATGAAAAACTGTTTTTT.

The chain couples TRBV7-9 to TRBJ2-3; 7 positions agree with TRBD1. V gave up 4 bases and J gave up 3 bases; unmatched junction bases: 7. CDR1 and CDR2 (germline): SEHNR, FQNEAQ (reference sequence). The CDR3 runs to 15 residues. The CDR3, as DNA: TGTGCCAGCAGCTCATTAGACAGGGAGACAGATACGCAGTATTTT. Translation: CASSSLDRETDTQYF.

This clonotype was counted many times. V usage is TRBV7-9 and J usage is TRBJ2-2; 8 nucleotides agree with TRBD2. The CDR3 covers 16 residues. The junction had 7 bases not matched to a gene; V was cut back by 2 bases and J by 5 bases. Germline V gene sequence: CDR1 SEHNR, CDR2 FQNEAQ (reference sequence). The CDR3 is CASSLSGGRRTGELFF. CDR3 in DNA: TGTGCCAGCAGCTTATCGGGGGGGCGGAGGACCGGGGAGCTGTTTTTT.

Points on this clonotype: One end of the junction varies from germline; a read error may be responsible. The V gene is TRBV7-8, the J gene TRBJ2-3; D call uncertain. The length of the CDR3 is 15 residues. The V gene's germline CDR1 is SGHVS and CDR2 FQNEAQ. CDR3 in amino acids: CASSLGQQLTDTRYF. Written as DNA, the CDR3 is TGTGCCAGCAGCTTAGGTCAGCAACTCACGGATACGCGGTATTTT.

This clonotype has ten or more counts. The V call is TRBV27, the J call TRBJ2-3; D is unclear. The V end lost 1 base, the J end lost 4 bases, and 9 bases lay between the germline ends. This CDR3 spans 14 amino acids. Germline V lookup: CDR1 MNHEY, CDR2 SMNVEV (reference sequence). The DNA for the CDR3 is TGTGCCAGCAGTTTATTCGGGTACCCAGATACGCAGTATTTT. The encoded protein is CASSLFGYPDTQYF.

This clonotype turned up a few times. A much larger clone is a single base away; this may be a read error. The rearrangement joins TRBV7-6 to TRBJ1-6; D is undetermined. Germline assignment: CDR1 SGHVS and CDR2 FNYEAQ. The CDR3 has 15 residues. The CDR3 DNA sequence: TGTGCCTGCAGCTTAGAGTTCCCCGCTAATTCACCCCTCCACTTT. Translating gives CACSLEFPANSPLHF.